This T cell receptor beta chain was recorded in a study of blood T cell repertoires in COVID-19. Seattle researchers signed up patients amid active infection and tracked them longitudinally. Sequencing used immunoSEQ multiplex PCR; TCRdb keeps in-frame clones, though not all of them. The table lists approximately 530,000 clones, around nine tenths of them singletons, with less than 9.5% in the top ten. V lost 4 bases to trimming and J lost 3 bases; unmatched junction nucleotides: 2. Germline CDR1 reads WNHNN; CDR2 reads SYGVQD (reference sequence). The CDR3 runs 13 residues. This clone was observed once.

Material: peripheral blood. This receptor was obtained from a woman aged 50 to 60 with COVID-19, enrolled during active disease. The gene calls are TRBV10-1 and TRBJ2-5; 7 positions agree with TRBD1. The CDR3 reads CASSVGQKETQYF. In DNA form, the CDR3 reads TGCGCCAGCAGTGTGGGACAGAAAGAGACCCAGTACTTC.